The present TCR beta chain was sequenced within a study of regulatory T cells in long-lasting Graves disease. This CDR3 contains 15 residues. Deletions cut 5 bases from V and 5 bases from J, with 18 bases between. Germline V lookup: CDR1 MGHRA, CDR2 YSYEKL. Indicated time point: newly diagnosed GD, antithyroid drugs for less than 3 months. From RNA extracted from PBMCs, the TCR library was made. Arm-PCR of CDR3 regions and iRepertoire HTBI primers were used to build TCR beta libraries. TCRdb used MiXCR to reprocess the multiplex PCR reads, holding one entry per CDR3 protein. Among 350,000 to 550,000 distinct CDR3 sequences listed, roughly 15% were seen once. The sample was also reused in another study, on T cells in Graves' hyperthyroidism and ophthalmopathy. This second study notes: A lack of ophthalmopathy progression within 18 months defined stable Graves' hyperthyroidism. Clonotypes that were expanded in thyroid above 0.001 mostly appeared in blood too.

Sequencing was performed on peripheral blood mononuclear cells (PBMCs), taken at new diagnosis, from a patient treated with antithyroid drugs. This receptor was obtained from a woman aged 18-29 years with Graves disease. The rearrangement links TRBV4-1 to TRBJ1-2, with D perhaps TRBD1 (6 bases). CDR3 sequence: CASSYGDTAGYGYTF. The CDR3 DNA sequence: TGCGCCAGCAGCTACGGGGACACGGCTGGGTATGGCTACACCTTC.